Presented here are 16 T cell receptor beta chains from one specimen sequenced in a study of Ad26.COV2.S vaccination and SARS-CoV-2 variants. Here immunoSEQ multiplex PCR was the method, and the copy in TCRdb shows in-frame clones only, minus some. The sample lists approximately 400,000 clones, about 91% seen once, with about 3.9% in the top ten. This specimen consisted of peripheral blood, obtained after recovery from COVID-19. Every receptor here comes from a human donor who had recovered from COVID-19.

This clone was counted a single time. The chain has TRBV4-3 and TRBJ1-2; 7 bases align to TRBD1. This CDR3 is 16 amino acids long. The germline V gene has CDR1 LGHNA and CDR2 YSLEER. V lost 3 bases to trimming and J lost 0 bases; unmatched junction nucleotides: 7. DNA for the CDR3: TGCGCCAGCAGCCAGGGCCAGGGACAGTCTAACTATGGCTACACCTTC. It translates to CASSQGQGQSNYGYTF.

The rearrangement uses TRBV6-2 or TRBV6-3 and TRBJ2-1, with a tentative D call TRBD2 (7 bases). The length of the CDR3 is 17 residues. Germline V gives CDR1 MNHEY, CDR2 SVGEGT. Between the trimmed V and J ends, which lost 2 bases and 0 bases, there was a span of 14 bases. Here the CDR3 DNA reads TGTGCCAGCAGTTACCGTGGGGGGGCGGCCTCCTACAATGAGCAGTTCTTC. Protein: CASSYRGGAASYNEQFF.

The CDR3 DNA sequence: TGTGCCAGCAGCCGCCGTGTGGGGGTTGGCACTGAAGCTTTCTTT. Protein: CASSRRVGVGTEAFF. V and J are TRBV5-6 and TRBJ1-1; D is perhaps TRBD1 (5 bases). The V gene lost 4 bases and the J gene lost 4 bases, with 17 bases spanning the gap. This CDR3 spans 15 amino acids. CDR1 is SGHDT and CDR2 is YYEEEE in the germline V gene. The full variable domain, completed using reference TRBV5-6 and TRBJ1-1, is DAGVTQSPTHLIKTRGQQVTLRCSPKSGHDTVSWYQQALGQGPQFIFQYYEEEERQRGNFPDRFSGHQFPNYSSELNVNALLLGDSALYLCASSRRVGVGTEAFFGQGTRLTVV.

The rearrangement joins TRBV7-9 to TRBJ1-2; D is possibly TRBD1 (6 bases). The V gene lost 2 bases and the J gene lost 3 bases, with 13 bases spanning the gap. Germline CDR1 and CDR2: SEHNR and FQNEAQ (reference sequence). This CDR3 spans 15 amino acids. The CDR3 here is CASSLNGGQYYGYTF. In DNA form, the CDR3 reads TGTGCCAGCAGCTTAAATGGGGGGCAGTACTATGGCTACACCTTC.

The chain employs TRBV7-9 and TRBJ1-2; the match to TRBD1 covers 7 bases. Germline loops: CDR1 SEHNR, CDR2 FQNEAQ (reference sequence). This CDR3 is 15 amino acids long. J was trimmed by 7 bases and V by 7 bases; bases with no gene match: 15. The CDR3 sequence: CASNQDEGQSAGYTF. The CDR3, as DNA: TGTGCCAGCAACCAAGACGAGGGACAGTCGGCTGGCTACACCTTC.

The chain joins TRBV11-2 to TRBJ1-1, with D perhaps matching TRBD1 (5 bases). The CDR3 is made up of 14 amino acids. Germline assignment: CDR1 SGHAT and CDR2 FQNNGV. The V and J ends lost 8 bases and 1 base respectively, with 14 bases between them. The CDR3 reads CASHVGGGNTEAFF. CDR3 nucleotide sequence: TGTGCCAGCCACGTGGGCGGGGGGAACACTGAAGCTTTCTTT.

The CDR3 bases are TGTGCCAGCTCTCTGGAAGAGAGAGGCGGCTACACCTTC. Protein sequence: CASSLEERGGYTF. The chain has TRBV18 and TRBJ1-2; D is ambiguous. CDR3 length equals 13 residues. The germline V gene has CDR1 KGHSH and CDR2 LQKENI. Deletions cut 6 bases from V and 8 bases from J, with 16 bases between.

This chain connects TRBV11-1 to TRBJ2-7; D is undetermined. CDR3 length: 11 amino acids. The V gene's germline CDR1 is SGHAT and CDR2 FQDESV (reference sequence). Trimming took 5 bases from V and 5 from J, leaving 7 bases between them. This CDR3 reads CASSELNEQYF. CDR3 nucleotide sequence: TGTGCCAGCAGCGAACTAAACGAGCAGTACTTC.

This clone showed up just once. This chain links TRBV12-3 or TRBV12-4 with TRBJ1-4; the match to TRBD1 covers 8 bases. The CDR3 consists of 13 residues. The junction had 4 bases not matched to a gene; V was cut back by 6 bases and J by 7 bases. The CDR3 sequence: CASRGTGIEKLFF. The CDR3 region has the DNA TGTGCCAGCAGGGGGACAGGAATTGAAAAACTGTTTTTT.

The CDR3 sequence: CASSYGSPVTEAFF. CDR3 nucleotides: TGTGCCAGCAGTTACGGATCGCCCGTGACTGAAGCTTTCTTT. The genes are TRBV6-5 and TRBJ1-1, with D hard to call. Germline CDR1 reads MNHEY; CDR2 reads SVGAGI. The CDR3 has 14 residues. The ends were cut back, 2 bases at V and 5 bases at J, with 12 bases in the middle.

CDR3 sequence: CASSIEGGRSEAFF. In DNA, the CDR3 is TGTGCCAGTAGTATAGAAGGGGGTCGGTCTGAAGCTTTCTTT. The V gene is TRBV19, the J gene TRBJ1-1, with D possibly matching TRBD1 (6 bases). This CDR3 has 14 residues. With 0 bases removed from V and 6 bases from J, the gap between germline ends came to 11 bases. Germline loops: CDR1 LNHDA, CDR2 SQIVND (reference sequence). The whole variable domain, filled in from reference TRBV19 and TRBJ1-1, reads DGGITQSPKYLFRKEGQNVTLSCEQNLNHDAMYWYRQDPGQGLRLIYYSQIVNDFQKGDIAEGYSVSREKKESFPLTVTSAQKNPTAFYLCASSIEGGRSEAFFGQGTRLTVV.

CDR3 DNA sequence: TGTGCCAGCAGCTTAGGAGGGGTTGCAGATGGATATACGCAGTATTTT. This translates into CASSLGGVADGYTQYF. The V and J genes are TRBV7-9 and TRBJ2-3, with D perhaps being TRBD1 or TRBD2 (5 bases each). CDR1 is SEHNR and CDR2 is FQNEAQ in the germline V gene (reference sequence). This CDR3 contains 16 residues. V lost 1 base and J lost 7, with 18 bases in between. Filled out from reference TRBV7-9 and TRBJ2-3, the complete variable domain reads DTGVSQNPRHKITKRGQNVTFRCDPISEHNRLYWYRQTLGQGPEFLTYFQNEAQLEKSRLLSDRFSAERPKGSFSTLEIQRTEQGDSAMYLCASSLGGVADGYTQYFGPGTRLTVL.

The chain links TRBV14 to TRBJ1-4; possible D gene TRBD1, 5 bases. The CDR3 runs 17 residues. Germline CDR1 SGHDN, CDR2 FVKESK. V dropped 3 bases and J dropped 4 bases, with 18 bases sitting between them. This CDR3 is CASSQQRGAGVNEKLFF. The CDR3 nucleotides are TGTGCCAGCAGCCAGCAACGAGGGGCAGGAGTTAATGAAAAACTGTTTTTT. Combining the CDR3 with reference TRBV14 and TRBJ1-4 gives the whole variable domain EAGVTQFPSHSVIEKGQTVTLRCDPISGHDNLYWYRRVMGKEIKFLLHFVKESKQDESGMPNNRFLAERTGGTYSTLKVQPAELEDSGVYFCASSQQRGAGVNEKLFFGSGTQLSVL.

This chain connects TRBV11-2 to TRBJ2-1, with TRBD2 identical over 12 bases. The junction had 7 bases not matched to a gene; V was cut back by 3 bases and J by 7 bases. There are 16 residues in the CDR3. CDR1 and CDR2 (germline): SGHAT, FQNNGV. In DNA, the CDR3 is TGTGCCAGCAGCTTTCTAGCGGGGGGGCTGGAAAATGAGCAGTTCTTC. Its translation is CASSFLAGGLENEQFF.

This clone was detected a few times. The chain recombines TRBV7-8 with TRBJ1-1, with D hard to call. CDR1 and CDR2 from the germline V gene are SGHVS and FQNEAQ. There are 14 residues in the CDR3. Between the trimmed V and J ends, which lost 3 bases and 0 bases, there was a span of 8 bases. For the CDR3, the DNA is TGTGCCAGCAGCTTCGGGAACATGAACACTGAAGCTTTCTTT. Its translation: CASSFGNMNTEAFF.

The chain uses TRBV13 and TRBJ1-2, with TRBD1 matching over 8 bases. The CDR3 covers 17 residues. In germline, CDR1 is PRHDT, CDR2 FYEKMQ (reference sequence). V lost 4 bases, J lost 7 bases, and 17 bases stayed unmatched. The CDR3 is CASSSHNPGQGAGGYTF. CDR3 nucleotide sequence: TGTGCCAGCAGCTCCCACAACCCCGGGCAGGGGGCGGGTGGCTACACCTTC.